This T cell receptor beta chain emerged from a study of patients and donors after allogeneic stem cell transplantation. V was pared by 5 bases and J by 3 bases, with 11 bases of the junction left unmatched. Germline CDR1 MNHEY, CDR2 SMNVEV (reference sequence). This CDR3 comprises 17 residues. Each CDR3 protein gets one entry after TCRdb re-called the RT-PCR reads with MiXCR. The table lists about 150,000 distinct CDR3 sequences, about a third of them singletons. Sequencing input: blood, either unsorted or a sorted T cell fraction (not recorded which). This sequence was found in a human donor who was either an allogeneic HSCT recipient or a stem cell or donor lymphocyte infusion donor (not recorded which). It is not recorded whose cells these are; they may come from a transplant donor. The J gene is TRBJ1-3, the V gene TRBV27; 9 bases align to TRBD1. This chain's CDR3 is CASSPQTGGLFGNTIYF. The CDR3 DNA is TGTGCCAGCAGTCCCCAAACAGGGGGCTTATTTGGAAACACCATATATTTT.